These T cell receptor beta chains were read from a single sample in a study of shared clonotypes between healthy human individuals. The assay was immunoSEQ multiplex PCR, and TCRdb's table has in-frame clones only and misses some. The sample includes approximately 1.1 million clones, roughly 74% of them seen just once. The sequenced material came from memory CD4+ T cells from PBMCs. Source of these receptors: a man younger than 30 in good health. Some clones in this sample may be carry-over from other donors' samples. The CDR3 runs from the conserved cysteine through the conserved F or W. Fields, in order: V gene, clone size, J gene, D gene, CDR3 protein, CDR3 DNA. The D gene is left open where the match is weak. Clone sizes are given selectively: once, few, many, or a class where the clone is expanded.

>TRBV6-5|.|TRBJ2-1|.
CASSYSQGGEQFF
TGTGCCAGCAGTTACAGTCAGGGAGGTGAGCAGTTCTTC
>TRBV7-7|.|TRBJ2-7|TRBD2
CASSRGTSGYEQYF
TGTGCCAGCAGCCGGGGGACTAGCGGCTACGAGCAGTACTTC
>TRBV27|.|TRBJ2-2|.
CATHPVGTRNTGELFF
TGTGCCACCCACCCGGTGGGGACGAGGAACACCGGGGAGCTGTTTTTT
>TRBV18|.|TRBJ2-1|TRBD2
CASSRGLAAADEQFF
TGTGCCAGCTCAAGGGGACTAGCGGCCGCTGATGAGCAGTTCTTC
>TRBV7-8|few|TRBJ1-1|.
CASSLGGDGTEAFF
TGTGCCAGCAGCTTAGGAGGGGATGGCACTGAAGCTTTCTTT
>TRBV19|once|TRBJ1-2|.
CASSTPPGLLYGYTF
TGTGCCAGTAGTACACCTCCAGGGCTCCTCTACGGCTACACCTTC
>TRBV13|.|TRBJ2-7|TRBD2
CASSLSGTSGRYEQYF
TGTGCCAGCAGCCTAAGTGGGACTAGCGGGCGCTACGAGCAGTACTTC
>TRBV10-1|.|TRBJ2-5|.
CASSESGRETQYF
TGCGCCAGCAGTGAGTCGGGTCGGGAGACCCAGTACTTC
>TRBV9|many|TRBJ2-1|TRBD2
CASSVGTSGSHEQFF
TGTGCCAGCAGCGTAGGGACTAGCGGGAGCCATGAGCAGTTCTTC
>TRBV9|.|TRBJ1-4|.
CASSPRGGQTGEKLFF
TGTGCCAGCAGCCCCCGCGGGGGCCAAACGGGTGAAAAACTGTTTTTT
>TRBV19|.|TRBJ2-3|TRBD2
CASSLTSGRRTDTQYF
TGTGCCAGTAGTCTGACTAGCGGGAGACGAACAGATACGCAGTATTTT
>TRBV11-2|.|TRBJ2-1|TRBD2
CASATGGSSGGEQFF
TGTGCCAGCGCTACGGGCGGGAGCTCTGGGGGTGAGCAGTTCTTC
>TRBV11-2|.|TRBJ1-2|TRBD1
CASSSRDRGYGYTF
TGTGCCAGCAGCTCCCGGGACAGGGGCTATGGCTACACCTTC
>TRBV18|.|TRBJ2-5|.
CASSTGQETQYF
TGTGCCAGCTCAACTGGACAAGAGACCCAGTACTTC
>TRBV5-6|few|TRBJ2-5|.
CASSFGYRQETQYF
TGTGCCAGCAGCTTCGGGTATCGGCAAGAGACCCAGTACTTC
>TRBV30|.|TRBJ2-1|.
CAWADNEQFF
TGTGCCTGGGCTGACAATGAGCAGTTCTTC
>TRBV29-1|few|TRBJ2-1|TRBD2
CSVASGYNEQFF
TGCAGCGTCGCTAGCGGGTACAATGAGCAGTTCTTC
>TRBV25-1|.|TRBJ1-4|.
CASSEWVSNEKLFF
TGTGCCAGCAGTGAATGGGTTTCGAATGAAAAACTGTTTTTT
>TRBV2|.|TRBJ1-2|.
CASSTHLNYGYTF
TGTGCCAGCAGCACACACCTTAACTATGGCTACACCTTC
>TRBV9|.|TRBJ2-1|.
CASSVDGGYNEQFF
TGTGCCAGCAGCGTAGACGGGGGCTACAATGAGCAGTTCTTC
>TRBV5-6|.|TRBJ2-1|TRBD1
CASSLVSGTGQFF
TGTGCCAGCAGCTTGGTGTCCGGGACAGGGCAGTTCTTC
>TRBV28|.|TRBJ1-1|.
CASSLSRARRPGGEAFF
TGTGCCAGCAGTTTAAGCCGCGCACGGCGTCCGGGTGGTGAAGCTTTCTTT
>TRBV11-3|.|TRBJ2-7|.
CASSSRMARDDSSYEQYF
TGTGCCAGCAGCTCTAGGATGGCTCGGGACGACAGCTCCTACGAGCAGTACTTC
>TRBV14|.|TRBJ2-5|.
CASSQGGPGGGETQYF
TGTGCCAGCAGCCAAGGGGGTCCAGGGGGAGGCGAGACCCAGTACTTC
>TRBV21-1|.|TRBJ2-1|.
CASSTRQLHEQFF
TGTGCCAGCAGCACCCGACAGCTTCATGAGCAGTTCTTC
>TRBV5-1|.|TRBJ1-2|.
CASSLSRGRGYTF
TGCGCCAGCAGCTTGAGCCGGGGGCGAGGCTACACCTTC
>TRBV19|few|TRBJ2-1|TRBD1
CASSGRDRGFGEQFF
TGTGCCAGTAGTGGTCGGGACAGGGGGTTTGGTGAGCAGTTCTTC
>TRBV30|few|TRBJ1-1|.
CAWTDSREAFF
TGTGCCTGGACAGACTCCCGCGAGGCTTTCTTT
>TRBV28|.|TRBJ1-5|.
CATRGRNQPQHF
TGTGCCACCCGGGGGCGCAATCAGCCCCAGCATTTT
>TRBV4-3|.|TRBJ1-1|.
CASTTTSAGSLNTEAFF
TGCGCCAGCACCACCACGAGCGCCGGGAGCCTGAACACTGAAGCTTTCTTT
>TRBV2|.|TRBJ2-1|.
CASSVRRGYNEQFF
TGTGCCAGCAGTGTGCGGCGGGGATACAATGAGCAGTTCTTC
>TRBV28|few|TRBJ1-1|.
CASSLPKGSGAEAFF
TGTGCCAGCAGCCTACCGAAGGGGTCGGGGGCTGAAGCTTTCTTT
>TRBV28|.|TRBJ1-2|TRBD1
CASSLTPMGDRVYGYTF
TGTGCCAGCAGTTTAACCCCTATGGGGGACAGAGTCTATGGCTACACCTTC
>TRBV28|.|TRBJ1-5|.
CASRPPGGKNSNQPQHF
TGTGCCAGCAGGCCTCCGGGGGGGAAGAATAGCAATCAGCCCCAGCATTTT
>TRBV10-3|.|TRBJ1-5|.
CAISEYAGQPQHF
TGTGCCATCAGTGAGTACGCGGGACAGCCCCAGCATTTT
>TRBV7-8|.|TRBJ2-2|.
CASSLEDNTGELFF
TGTGCCAGCAGCTTAGAGGATAACACCGGGGAGCTGTTTTTT
>TRBV14|.|TRBJ1-3|.
CASSQDVSPSSGNTIYF
TGTGCCAGCAGCCAAGACGTCAGTCCGAGCTCTGGAAACACCATATATTTT
>TRBV6-4|.|TRBJ2-1|.
CASSVGIATYNEQFF
TGTGCCAGCAGTGTCGGGATAGCTACCTACAATGAGCAGTTCTTC
>TRBV11-3|.|TRBJ2-3|.
CASSSTGSWDTQYF
TGTGCCAGCAGCAGTACAGGGTCCTGGGATACGCAGTATTTT
>TRBV19|many|TRBJ1-1|TRBD1
CASRGTGENTEAFF
TGTGCCAGTAGGGGGACAGGGGAAAACACTGAAGCTTTCTTT
>TRBV19|few|TRBJ1-2|.
CASSNGLIYGYTF
TGTGCCAGTAGTAACGGATTGATCTATGGCTACACCTTC
>TRBV7-2|.|TRBJ1-3|.
CASSLGPVGTIYF
TGTGCCAGCAGCTTAGGCCCAGTGGGCACCATATATTTT
>TRBV15|many|TRBJ1-2|.
CATSRAPISTF
TGTGCCACCAGCAGAGCCCCGATCTCGACCTTC
>TRBV10-3|.|TRBJ1-5|TRBD1
CAISESLGQLNQPQHF
TGTGCCATCAGTGAGTCGTTGGGACAGCTCAATCAGCCCCAGCATTTT
>TRBV30|.|TRBJ2-7|.
CAWSIGKLRGTEQYF
TGTGCCTGGAGTATCGGGAAACTAAGGGGAACCGAGCAGTACTTC
>TRBV2|.|TRBJ2-2|.
CASERTGELFF
TGTGCCAGCGAACGGACCGGGGAGCTGTTTTTT
>TRBV28|.|TRBJ1-2|.
CASSWANYGYTF
TGTGCCAGCAGTTGGGCTAACTATGGCTACACCTTC
>TRBV2|.|TRBJ1-2|.
CASSELTGHGYTF
TGTGCCAGCAGTGAATTGACCGGGCACGGCTACACCTTC
>TRBV6-1|.|TRBJ2-1|.
CASSEKAKGNEQFF
TGTGCCAGCAGTGAAAAGGCAAAAGGGAATGAGCAGTTCTTC
>TRBV5-1|.|TRBJ2-7|.
CASSWTGQGNHYEQYF
TGCGCCAGCAGCTGGACGGGGCAAGGCAATCACTACGAGCAGTACTTC
>TRBV2|.|TRBJ2-3|TRBD2
CASEAGGPADTQYF
TGTGCCAGCGAGGCGGGAGGCCCCGCAGATACGCAGTATTTT
>TRBV30|.|TRBJ1-5|.
CAWSVLGERNQPQHF
TGTGCCTGGAGTGTATTGGGGGAGAGGAATCAGCCCCAGCATTTT
>TRBV5-1|once|TRBJ2-5|.
CASSLVIGWGETQYF
TGCGCCAGCAGCTTGGTGATCGGATGGGGGGAGACCCAGTACTTC
>TRBV6-1|.|TRBJ2-7|.
CASSEVGTVYEQYF
TGTGCCAGCAGTGAGGTTGGGACGGTCTACGAGCAGTACTTC
>TRBV28|.|TRBJ1-1|.
CASSLNGQSEAFF
TGTGCCAGCAGTTTAAACGGACAGTCTGAAGCTTTCTTT
>TRBV29-1|.|TRBJ1-1|TRBD1
CSGIGQGNTEAFF
TGCAGCGGGATCGGACAGGGGAACACTGAAGCTTTCTTT
>TRBV7-9|.|TRBJ2-5|TRBD2
CASSQLGRAVETQYF
TGTGCCAGCAGCCAACTCGGGAGGGCCGTAGAGACCCAGTACTTC
>TRBV7-2|.|TRBJ1-1|.
CASSRGFGDEAFF
TGTGCCAGCAGCCGGGGGTTCGGAGACGAAGCTTTCTTT
>TRBV5-4|.|TRBJ2-2|TRBD1
CASSSQGAGTGELFF
TGTGCCAGCAGCTCTCAGGGGGCTGGCACCGGGGAGCTGTTTTTT
>TRBV6-1|.|TRBJ1-5|.
CASSNGRYQHF
TGTGCCAGCAGTAATGGAAGATATCAGCATTTT